Sequencing of this T cell receptor (beta chain) was carried out in a study of T cells in Graves' hyperthyroidism and ophthalmopathy. RNA transcripts gave rise to amplified TCR beta CDR3 regions. In the first-round RT-PCR of the TCR CDR3, the HTBI primer set was used. One entry per CDR3 protein results from TCRdb running MiXCR on the multiplex PCR reads. Of fewer than 600,000 distinct CDR3 sequences detected, around 14% appear once; the ten largest clones hold about a sixth. Many counts were recorded for this clonotype. Newly diagnosed hyperthyroidism patients aged 18 to 65 years had disease lasting under 2 months. CDR1 is SGHAT, CDR2 FQDESV, per germline (reference sequence). The ends lost 5 bases at V and 3 bases at J; junction bases unmatched: 12. The CDR3 consists of 16 residues.

This rearrangement joins TRBV11-1 to TRBJ2-5; 7 nucleotides line up with TRBD2. The sample was blood. The source of this sequence is a woman between 18 and 30 years old with Graves' hyperthyroidism. The CDR3 DNA follows: TGTGCCAGCAGCCCTCGGTTGGGCGGGAGAGAAGAGACCCAGTACTTC. Protein sequence: CASSPRLGGREETQYF.